The 27 T cell receptor beta chains below come from one sample, sequenced in a study of blood T cell repertoires in COVID-19. Measured with immunoSEQ multiplex PCR; TCRdb has only the in-frame clones, and not every one. The data show about 250,000 clones, 88% seen once. The sequenced sample was PBMCs or T cells enriched from blood (not recorded which). The receptors were sampled from a woman aged 45-65 years who had recovered from COVID-19.

This chain joins TRBV24-1 and TRBJ1-1; D possibly corresponds to TRBD1 (5 bases). The CDR3 has 15 amino acids. CDR1 KGHDR and CDR2 SFDVKD come from the germline V gene. Trimming pared 3 bases from V and 0 bases from J, leaving 10 bases between. CDR3 bases: TGTGCCACCAGTGATGGGAGGGGAATGAACACTGAAGCTTTCTTT. Its translation is CATSDGRGMNTEAFF.

The V gene is TRBV5-5, the J gene TRBJ2-2; possible D gene TRBD1, 6 bases. There are 15 residues in the CDR3. With 4 bases removed from V and 1 base from J, the gap between germline ends came to 11 bases. CDR1 and CDR2 from the germline V gene are SGHKS and YYEKEE (reference sequence). This CDR3 reads CASSLLTGNTGELFF. CDR3 DNA: TGTGCCAGCAGCCTCTTGACAGGGAACACCGGGGAGCTGTTTTTT.

The chain combines TRBV11-1 with TRBJ1-2, with 10 bases that match TRBD1. The CDR3 is 14 residues long. CDR1 and CDR2 (germline): SGHAT, FQDESV (reference sequence). The V segment lost 5 bases and the J segment 6 bases; nucleotides outside the gene matches: 6. CDR3: CASSPRDRGHGYTF. The CDR3 DNA sequence: TGTGCCAGCAGCCCGCGGGACAGGGGACATGGCTACACCTTC.

The CDR3 DNA is TGTGCCAGCAGCTTAGGTTCGCTAGCGGGAGTAGAGACCCAGTACTTC. This codes for CASSLGSLAGVETQYF. The J gene is TRBJ2-5, the V gene TRBV7-2; 10 nucleotides line up with TRBD2. V lost 1 base, J lost 4 bases, and 6 bases stayed unmatched. The CDR3 is 16 residues long. Germline loops: CDR1 SGHTA, CDR2 FQGNSA.

This chain connects TRBV27 to TRBJ2-5, with 9 nucleotides matching TRBD1. Unmatched junction bases numbered 6, after V lost 3 bases and J lost 1 base. The germline V gene encodes CDR1 MNHEY and CDR2 SMNVEV (reference sequence). The CDR3 has 16 amino acids. CDR3 region: CASSFLPTGGQETQYF. The DNA for the CDR3 is TGTGCCAGCAGTTTCTTACCGACAGGGGGCCAAGAGACCCAGTACTTC.

The CDR3: CATSRVQGAGQPQHF. The CDR3 DNA reads TGTGCCACCAGCAGAGTACAGGGGGCCGGACAGCCCCAGCATTTT. The chain recombines TRBV15 with TRBJ1-5, with 9 bases identical to TRBD1. V dropped 1 base and J dropped 7; count of bases not matched to a gene: 5. The CDR3 runs 15 residues. Germline assignment: CDR1 LNHNV and CDR2 YYDKDF (reference sequence).

V gene TRBV4-1 combines with J gene TRBJ2-1, with a possible D match to TRBD2 (7 bases). The V end was cut by 2 bases, the J end by 4 bases, with 15 bases between. The V gene's germline CDR1 is MGHRA and CDR2 YSYEKL. This CDR3 comprises 16 residues. The chain's CDR3 is CASSQRGASEYNEQFF. CDR3 sequence (DNA): TGCGCCAGCAGCCAACGGGGGGCTAGCGAGTACAATGAGCAGTTCTTC.

V and J are TRBV7-2 and TRBJ1-5; no reliable D call. The ends were cut back, 2 bases at V and 0 bases at J, with 8 bases in the middle. The germline gives CDR1 SGHTA, CDR2 FQGNSA. This CDR3 has 15 residues. CDR3 region: CASSLYLTSNQPQHF. The DNA of the CDR3 is TGTGCCAGCAGCTTATATCTAACTAGCAATCAGCCCCAGCATTTT. The variable domain in full, with the rest retrieved from reference TRBV7-2 and TRBJ1-5, is GAGVSQSPSNKVTEKGKDVELRCDPISGHTALYWYRQSLGQGLEFLIYFQGNSAPDKSGLPSDRFSAERTGGSVSTLTIQRTQQEDSAVYLCASSLYLTSNQPQHFGDGTRLSIL.

This clone was picked up a small number of times. The chain recombines TRBV7-9 with TRBJ2-7; TRBD1 might be the D (6 bases). CDR1 and CDR2 (germline): SEHNR, FQNEAQ (reference sequence). With 5 bases removed from V and 0 bases from J, the gap between germline ends came to 14 bases. The CDR3 runs 15 residues. CDR3 coding DNA: TGTGCCAGCAGCAAAGGGGACATTAGCTCCTACGAGCAGTACTTC. Residues: CASSKGDISSYEQYF.

In its sample, this clone was seen a few times. The same CDR3 also results from other DNA sequences found in this sample. This chain uses TRBV2 with TRBJ2-7, with 7 positions matching TRBD2. Germline CDR1 is SNHLY and CDR2 is FYNNEI. V gave up 6 bases and J gave up 2 bases; unmatched junction bases: 4. CDR3 length: 13 amino acids. The DNA for the CDR3 is TGTGCCAGCAGACGCGGACTAGCCTACGAGCAGTACTTC. Amino acid sequence: CASRRGLAYEQYF.

The J gene is TRBJ2-3, the V gene TRBV11-2; D call uncertain. This CDR3 is built from 14 residues. V was cut by 0 bases and J by 4 bases, with 8 bases left in between. Germline CDR1 SGHAT, CDR2 FQNNGV. Written as DNA, the CDR3 is TGTGCCAGCAGCTTAGATTATGTCGCAGATACGCAGTATTTT. This gives the protein CASSLDYVADTQYF. Together with reference TRBV11-2 and TRBJ2-3, the CDR3 gives the full variable domain: EAGVAQSPRYKIIEKRQSVAFWCNPISGHATLYWYQQILGQGPKLLIQFQNNGVVDDSQLPKDRFSAERLKGVDSTLKIQPAKLEDSAVYLCASSLDYVADTQYFGPGTRLTVL.

The chain employs TRBV4-3 and TRBJ1-1; 10 bases are shared with TRBD1. With 5 bases clipped from V and 6 bases from J, the junction kept 6 bases outside the gene matches. The germline CDR1 and CDR2 sequences are LGHNA and YSLEER. This CDR3 contains 14 residues. The CDR3 DNA follows: TGCGCCAGCAGCACGGGACAGGGGACGTCTGAAGCTTTCTTT. As protein: CASSTGQGTSEAFF.

This chain links TRBV11-2 with TRBJ2-5; 8 nucleotides match TRBD2. V lost 5 bases and J lost 4; bases outside the gene matches: 3. This CDR3 is built from 13 residues. CDR1 is SGHAT and CDR2 is FQNNGV in the germline V gene. The CDR3 loop reads CASSQGLVETQYF. The CDR3 DNA reads as TGTGCCAGCAGCCAGGGACTAGTAGAGACCCAGTACTTC.

This clone has only one observation. The chain is built from TRBV30 and TRBJ1-2, with 9 bases fitting TRBD1. Germline assignment: CDR1 GTSNPN and CDR2 SVGIG (reference sequence). This CDR3 comprises 13 residues. The ends lost 8 bases at V and 7 bases at J; junction bases unmatched: 11. This CDR3 reads CARSGQGFSGYTF. DNA for the CDR3: TGTGCCCGATCGGGACAGGGATTTAGTGGCTACACCTTC. Based on the CDR3 plus reference TRBV30 and TRBJ1-2, the full variable domain is SQTIHQWPATLVQPVGSPLSLECTVEGTSNPNLYWYRQAAGRGLQLLFYSVGIGQISSEVPQNLSASRPQDRQFILSSKKLLLSDSGFYLCARSGQGFSGYTFGSGTRLTVV.

V usage is TRBV11-2 and J usage is TRBJ2-1, with 9 bases identical to TRBD2. V trimming: 5 bases; J trimming: 0 bases; junction bases outside the gene matches: 5. The CDR3 runs to 16 residues. CDR1 and CDR2 from the germline V gene are SGHAT and FQNNGV. CDR3 protein: CASSPLSGSSYNEQFF. The CDR3 DNA follows: TGTGCCAGCAGCCCCCTTAGCGGGAGCTCCTACAATGAGCAGTTCTTC.

The genes are TRBV5-6 and TRBJ2-7; TRBD1 matches at 8 bases. J was trimmed by 3 bases and V by 3 bases; bases with no gene match: 5. The CDR3 is 14 amino acids. Germline V gene sequence: CDR1 SGHDT, CDR2 YYEEEE. The CDR3 spells CASSSTGGVYEQYF. The CDR3 DNA follows: TGTGCCAGCAGCTCCACAGGGGGAGTCTACGAGCAGTACTTC.

Here the CDR3 DNA reads TGTGCCAGCAGCTTAGACGCTAGCGGTACCTACGAGCAGTACTTC. Its translation: CASSLDASGTYEQYF. This chain uses TRBV7-8 with TRBJ2-7; 7 bases are shared with TRBD2. The CDR3 is made up of 15 amino acids. V was pared by 1 base and J by 2 bases, with 5 bases of the junction left unmatched. The germline V gene encodes CDR1 SGHVS and CDR2 FQNEAQ.

The J gene is TRBJ1-1, the V gene TRBV7-2; D not certain. Germline-derived CDR1 and CDR2 are SGHTA and FQGNSA. V dropped 3 bases and J dropped 1 base, with 9 bases sitting between them. The CDR3 has 14 amino acids. The CDR3 loop reads CASSLRGTNTEAFF. CDR3 nucleotide sequence: TGTGCCAGCAGCTTGCGTGGTACGAACACTGAAGCTTTCTTT.

The chain is built from TRBV20-1 and TRBJ2-5; possible D gene TRBD2, 5 bases. The V end lost 6 bases, the J end lost 2 bases, and 7 bases lay between the germline ends. Germline V CDR1 and CDR2: DFQATT, SNEGSKA (reference sequence). The CDR3 runs 11 residues. DNA of the CDR3: TGCAGTGCGTTAGCGCAAGAGACCCAGTACTTC. Translated: CSALAQETQYF.

This chain joins TRBV19 and TRBJ1-2, with no clear D. V lost 5 bases, J lost 0 bases, and 16 bases lay in between. Germline V gene lookup returns CDR1 LNHDA and CDR2 SQIVND (reference sequence). The CDR3 sequence is 16 residues long. DNA for the CDR3: TGTGCCAGTAGTTCGTCCGCCCGGGTATCTAACTATGGCTACACCTTC. Translated: CASSSSARVSNYGYTF.

The chain couples TRBV3-1 (or the pseudogene TRBV3-2) to TRBJ2-2; TRBD1 matches at 9 bases. Germline assignment: CDR1 LGHDT and CDR2 YNNKEL (reference sequence). CDR3 length equals 13 residues. With V trimmed by 5 bases and J by 7 bases, 2 bases remained unmatched. CDR3 loop: CASSRQGVGELFF. The CDR3 coding sequence is TGTGCCAGCAGCAGACAGGGGGTCGGGGAGCTGTTTTTT.

This clone has just a few counts. V and J are TRBV5-1 and TRBJ1-2, with 7 bases lining up with TRBD1. CDR1 and CDR2 from the germline V gene are SGHRS and YFSETQ. The CDR3 is 14 amino acids. V lost 3 bases, J lost 4 bases, and 6 bases stayed unmatched. As DNA, the CDR3 is TGCGCCAGCAGCTCGGGACAGAACTTCTATGGCTACACCTTC. Protein sequence: CASSSGQNFYGYTF.

V is TRBV28 and J is TRBJ1-2; 8 bases agree with TRBD1. The ends lost 4 bases at V and 4 bases at J; junction bases unmatched: 14. Germline CDR1 reads MDHEN; CDR2 reads SYDVKM. The CDR3 contains 17 residues. The chain's CDR3 is CASSYLSRGHEGYGYTF. The CDR3 nucleotides are TGTGCCAGCAGTTACCTGTCCAGGGGGCATGAAGGCTATGGCTACACCTTC.

The rearrangement joins TRBV6-2 or TRBV6-3 to TRBJ2-7; tentative D call: TRBD1 (5 bases). CDR1 and CDR2 (germline): MNHEY, SVGEGT. CDR3 length: 16 residues. V was trimmed by 2 bases and J by 6 bases, leaving 20 bases between them. The CDR3 region is CASSYDRLGPLSEQYF. The CDR3 DNA reads as TGTGCCAGCAGTTACGACCGACTGGGGCCCCTCTCCGAGCAGTACTTC.

The chain links TRBV6-1 to TRBJ2-7; 10 bases line up with TRBD2. Losses at the gene ends were 2 bases for V and 5 bases for J; bases not matched to a gene: 0. The CDR3 spans 13 residues. Germline V lookup: CDR1 MNHNS, CDR2 SASEGT. The CDR3 sequence: CASSETSGNEQYF. CDR3 DNA sequence: TGTGCCAGCAGTGAAACTAGCGGGAACGAGCAGTACTTC.

The chain has TRBV28 and TRBJ2-3; TRBD2 might be the D (5 bases). The CDR3 has 16 amino acids. In germline, CDR1 is MDHEN, CDR2 SYDVKM. V shed 5 bases and J shed 0 bases, with 15 bases lying between them. CDR3 residues: CASSPHSELSTDTQYF. The CDR3 DNA reads as TGTGCCAGCAGTCCTCATAGCGAACTGAGCACAGATACGCAGTATTTT.

This chain uses TRBV10-3 with TRBJ1-2; D possibly corresponds to TRBD1 (6 bases). Germline CDR1 is ENHRY and CDR2 is SYGVKD. V was cut by 3 bases and J by 3 bases, with 11 bases left in between. This CDR3 has 14 residues. CDR3 region: CAISDRGTHYGYTF. The CDR3 nucleotides read TGTGCCATCAGTGACAGGGGAACGCACTATGGCTACACCTTC.